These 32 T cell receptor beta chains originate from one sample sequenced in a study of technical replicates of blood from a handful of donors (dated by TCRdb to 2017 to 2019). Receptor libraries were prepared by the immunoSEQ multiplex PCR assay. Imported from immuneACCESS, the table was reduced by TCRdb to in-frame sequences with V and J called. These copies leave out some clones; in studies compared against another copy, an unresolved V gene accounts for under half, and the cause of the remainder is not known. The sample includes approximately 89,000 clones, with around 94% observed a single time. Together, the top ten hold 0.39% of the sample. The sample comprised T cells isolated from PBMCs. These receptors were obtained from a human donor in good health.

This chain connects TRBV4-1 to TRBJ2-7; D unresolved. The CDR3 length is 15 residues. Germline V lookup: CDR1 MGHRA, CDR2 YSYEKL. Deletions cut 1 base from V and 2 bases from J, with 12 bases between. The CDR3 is CASSQGLSFPYEQYF. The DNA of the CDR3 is TGCGCCAGCAGCCAAGGTTTGTCGTTTCCCTACGAGCAGTACTTC.

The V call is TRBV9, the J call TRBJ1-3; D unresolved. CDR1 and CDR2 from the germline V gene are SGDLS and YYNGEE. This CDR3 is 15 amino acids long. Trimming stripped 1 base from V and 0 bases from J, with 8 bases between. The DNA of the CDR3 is TGTGCCAGCAGCGTACAGGCTACCTCTGGAAACACCATATATTTT. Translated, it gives CASSVQATSGNTIYF. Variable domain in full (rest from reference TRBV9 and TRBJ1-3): DSGVTQTPKHLITATGQRVTLRCSPRSGDLSVYWYQQSLDQGLQFLIQYYNGEERAKGNILERFSAQQFPDLHSELNLSSLELGDSALYFCASSVQATSGNTIYFGEGSWLTVV.

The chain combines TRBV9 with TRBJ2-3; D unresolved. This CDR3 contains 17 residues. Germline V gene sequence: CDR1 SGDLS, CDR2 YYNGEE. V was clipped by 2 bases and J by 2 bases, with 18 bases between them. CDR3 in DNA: TGTGCCAGCAGCGTCCAACCTAAAATGACTTTCACAGATACGCAGTATTTT. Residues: CASSVQPKMTFTDTQYF.

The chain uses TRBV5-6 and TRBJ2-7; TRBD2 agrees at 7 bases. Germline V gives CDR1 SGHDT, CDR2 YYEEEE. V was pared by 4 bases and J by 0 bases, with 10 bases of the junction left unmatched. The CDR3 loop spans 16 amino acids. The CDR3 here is CASSVPASGLSYEQYF. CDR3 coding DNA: TGTGCCAGCAGCGTCCCCGCTAGCGGACTCTCCTACGAGCAGTACTTC.

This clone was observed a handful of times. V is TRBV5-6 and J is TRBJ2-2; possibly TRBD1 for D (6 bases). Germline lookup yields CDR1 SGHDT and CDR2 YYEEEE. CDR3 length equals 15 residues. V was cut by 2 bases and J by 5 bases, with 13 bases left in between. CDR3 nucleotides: TGTGCCAGCAGCTTTGGGGGCCACACGACCGGGGAGCTGTTTTTT. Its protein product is CASSFGGHTTGELFF.

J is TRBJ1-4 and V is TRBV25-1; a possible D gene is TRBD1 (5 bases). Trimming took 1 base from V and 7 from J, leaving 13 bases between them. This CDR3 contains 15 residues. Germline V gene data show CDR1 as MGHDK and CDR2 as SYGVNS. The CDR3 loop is CASSESGRAGEKLFF. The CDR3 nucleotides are TGTGCCAGCAGTGAATCAGGGAGGGCGGGTGAAAAACTGTTTTTT. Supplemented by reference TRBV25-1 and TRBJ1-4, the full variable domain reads EADIYQTPRYLVIGTGKKITLECSQTMGHDKMYWYQQDPGMELHLIHYSYGVNSTEKGDLSSESTVSRIRTEHFPLTLESARPSHTSQYLCASSESGRAGEKLFFGSGTQLSVL.

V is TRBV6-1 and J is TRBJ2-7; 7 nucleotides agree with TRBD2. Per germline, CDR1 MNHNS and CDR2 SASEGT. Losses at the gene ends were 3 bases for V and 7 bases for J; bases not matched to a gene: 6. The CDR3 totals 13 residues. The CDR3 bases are TGTGCCAGCAGTGATTGGGAGGGTCGAGAGCAGTACTTC. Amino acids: CASSDWEGREQYF.

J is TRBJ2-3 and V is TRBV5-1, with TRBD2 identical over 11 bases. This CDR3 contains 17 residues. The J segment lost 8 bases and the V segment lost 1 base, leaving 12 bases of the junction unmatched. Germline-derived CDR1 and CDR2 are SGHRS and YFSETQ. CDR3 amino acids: CASSLLSTSGSSRTQYF. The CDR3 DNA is TGCGCCAGCAGCTTGCTCTCAACTAGCGGGAGCTCTCGTACGCAGTATTTT.

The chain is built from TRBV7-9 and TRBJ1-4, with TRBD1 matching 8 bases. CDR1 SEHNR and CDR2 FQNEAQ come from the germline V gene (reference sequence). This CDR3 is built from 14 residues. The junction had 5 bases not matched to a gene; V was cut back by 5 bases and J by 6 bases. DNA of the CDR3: TGTGCCAGCAGCCTTCAGGGGGCGGATGAAAAACTGTTTTTT. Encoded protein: CASSLQGADEKLFF.

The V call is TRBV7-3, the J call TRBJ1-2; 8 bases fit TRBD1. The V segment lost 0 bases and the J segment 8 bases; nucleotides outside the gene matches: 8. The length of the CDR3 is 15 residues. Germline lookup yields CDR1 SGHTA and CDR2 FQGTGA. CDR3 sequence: CASSLTVQGAEGYTF. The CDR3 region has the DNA TGTGCCAGCAGCTTAACGGTCCAGGGGGCGGAAGGCTACACCTTC. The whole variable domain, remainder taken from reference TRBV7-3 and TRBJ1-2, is GAGVSQTPSNKVTEKGKYVELRCDPISGHTALYWYRQSLGQGPEFLIYFQGTGAADDSGLPNDRFFAVRPEGSVSTLKIQRTERGDSAVYLCASSLTVQGAEGYTFGSGTRLTVV.

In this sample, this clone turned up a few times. For the CDR3, the DNA is TGTGCCAGCAGCTCAGGGTCCGGGACAGCAGCTTATGGCTACACCTTC. This gives the protein CASSSGSGTAAYGYTF. This sequence joins TRBV13 and TRBJ1-2, with TRBD1 matching over 7 bases. The CDR3 spans 16 residues. The germline V gene encodes CDR1 PRHDT and CDR2 FYEKMQ (reference sequence). The V gene end was trimmed by 4 bases and the J gene end by 5 bases; junction bases not matched to a gene: 13. Full variable domain (remainder filled in from reference TRBV13 and TRBJ1-2): AAGVIQSPRHLIKEKRETATLKCYPIPRHDTVYWYQQGPGQDPQFLISFYEKMQSDKGSIPDRFSAQQFSDYHSELNMSSLELGDSALYFCASSSGSGTAAYGYTFGSGTRLTVV.

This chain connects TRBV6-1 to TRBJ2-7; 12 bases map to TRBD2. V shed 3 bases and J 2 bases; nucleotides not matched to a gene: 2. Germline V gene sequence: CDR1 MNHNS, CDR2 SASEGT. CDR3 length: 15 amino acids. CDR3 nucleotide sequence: TGTGCCAGCAGTGAGACTAGCGGGAGCCCCTACGAGCAGTACTTC. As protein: CASSETSGSPYEQYF.

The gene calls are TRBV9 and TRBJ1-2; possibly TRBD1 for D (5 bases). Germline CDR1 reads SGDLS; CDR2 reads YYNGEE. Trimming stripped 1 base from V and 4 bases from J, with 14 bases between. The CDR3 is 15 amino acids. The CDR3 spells CASSVSGGVGYGYTF. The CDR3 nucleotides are TGTGCCAGCAGCGTATCGGGGGGGGTGGGCTATGGCTACACCTTC.

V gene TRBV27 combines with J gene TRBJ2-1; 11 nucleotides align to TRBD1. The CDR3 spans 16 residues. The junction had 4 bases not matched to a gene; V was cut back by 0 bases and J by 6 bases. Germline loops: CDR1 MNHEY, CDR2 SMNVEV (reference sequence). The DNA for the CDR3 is TGTGCCAGCAGTTTATCTCCCGGGACAGGGGGCAATGAGCAGTTCTTC. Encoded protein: CASSLSPGTGGNEQFF.

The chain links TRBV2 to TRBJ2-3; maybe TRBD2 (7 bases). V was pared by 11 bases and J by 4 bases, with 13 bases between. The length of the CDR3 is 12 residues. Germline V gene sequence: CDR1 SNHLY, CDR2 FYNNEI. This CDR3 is CACRGGADTQYF. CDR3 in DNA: TGTGCCTGTAGGGGGGGGGCAGATACGCAGTATTTT. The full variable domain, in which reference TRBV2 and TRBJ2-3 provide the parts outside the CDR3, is EPEVTQTPSHQVTQMGQEVILRCVPISNHLYFYWYRQILGQKVEFLVSFYNNEISEKSEIFDDQFSVERPDGSNFTLKIRSTKLEDSAMYFCACRGGADTQYFGPGTRLTVL.

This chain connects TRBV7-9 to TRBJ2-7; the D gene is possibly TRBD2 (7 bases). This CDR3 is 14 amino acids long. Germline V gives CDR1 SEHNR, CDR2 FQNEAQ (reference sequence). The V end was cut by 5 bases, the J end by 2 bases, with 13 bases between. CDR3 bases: TGTGCCAGCAGCCCGACGGGGGGCCCCTACGAGCAGTACTTC. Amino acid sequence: CASSPTGGPYEQYF.

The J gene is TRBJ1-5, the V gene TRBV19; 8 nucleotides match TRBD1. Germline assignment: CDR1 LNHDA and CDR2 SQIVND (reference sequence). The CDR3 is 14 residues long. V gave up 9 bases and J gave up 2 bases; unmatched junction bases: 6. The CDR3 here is CASRGQVGNQPQHF. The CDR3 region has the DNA TGTGCCAGCCGGGGACAGGTCGGCAATCAGCCCCAGCATTTT.

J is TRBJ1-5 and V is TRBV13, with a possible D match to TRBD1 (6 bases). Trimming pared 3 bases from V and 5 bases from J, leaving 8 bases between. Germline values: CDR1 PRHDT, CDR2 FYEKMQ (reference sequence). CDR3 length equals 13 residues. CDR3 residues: CASSFRGYQPQHF. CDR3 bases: TGTGCCAGCAGCTTCAGGGGTTATCAGCCCCAGCATTTT.

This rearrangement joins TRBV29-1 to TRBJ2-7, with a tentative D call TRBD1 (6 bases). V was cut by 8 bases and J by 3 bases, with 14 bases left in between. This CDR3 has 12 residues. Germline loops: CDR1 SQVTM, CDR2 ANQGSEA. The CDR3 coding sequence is TGCAGCTTTTACAGGGACGGCTACGAGCAGTACTTC. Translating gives CSFYRDGYEQYF.

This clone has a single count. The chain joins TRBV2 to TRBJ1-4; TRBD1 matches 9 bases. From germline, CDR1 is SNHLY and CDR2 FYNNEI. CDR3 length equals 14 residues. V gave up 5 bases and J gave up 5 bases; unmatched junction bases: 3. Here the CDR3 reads CASSSGTGNEKLFF. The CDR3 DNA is TGTGCCAGCAGTTCCGGGACAGGGAATGAAAAACTGTTTTTT.

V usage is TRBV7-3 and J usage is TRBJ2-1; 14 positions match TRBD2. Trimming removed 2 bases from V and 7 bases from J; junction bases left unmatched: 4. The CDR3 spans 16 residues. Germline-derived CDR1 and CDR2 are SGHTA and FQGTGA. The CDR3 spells CASSLVGLAGGNEQFF. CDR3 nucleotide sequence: TGTGCCAGCAGCTTAGTTGGACTAGCGGGAGGTAATGAGCAGTTCTTC.

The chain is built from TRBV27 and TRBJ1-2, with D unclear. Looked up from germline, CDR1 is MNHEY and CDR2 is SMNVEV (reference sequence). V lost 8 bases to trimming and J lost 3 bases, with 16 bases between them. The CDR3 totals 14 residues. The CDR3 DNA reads TGTGCCAGCGGCCCCGACCAGGTTTACTATGGCTACACCTTC. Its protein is CASGPDQVYYGYTF.

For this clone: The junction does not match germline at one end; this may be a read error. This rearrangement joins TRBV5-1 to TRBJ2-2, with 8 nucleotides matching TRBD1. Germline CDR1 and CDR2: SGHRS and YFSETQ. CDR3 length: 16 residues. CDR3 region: CASRLGQAEYTGELFF. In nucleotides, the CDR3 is TGCGCCAGCAGGTTGGGACAGGCCGAATACACCGGGGAGCTGTTTTTT.

CDR3 DNA: TGTGCCAGCAGTTTATCCCCTAGCGGGATTTACAATGAGCAGTTCTTC. Translation: CASSLSPSGIYNEQFF. The chain employs TRBV7-2 and TRBJ2-1, with 9 nucleotides matching TRBD2. V lost 6 bases, J lost 4 bases, and 10 bases stayed unmatched. This CDR3 comprises 16 residues. CDR1 SGHTA and CDR2 FQGNSA come from the germline V gene.

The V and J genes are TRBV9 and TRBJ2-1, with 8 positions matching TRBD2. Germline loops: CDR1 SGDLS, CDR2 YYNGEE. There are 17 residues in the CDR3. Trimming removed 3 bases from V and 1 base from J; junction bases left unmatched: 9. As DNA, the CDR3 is TGTGCCAGCAGCGCTTCCGGGACTAGGTATTCCTACAATGAGCAGTTCTTC. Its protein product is CASSASGTRYSYNEQFF.

The CDR3 DNA reads TGTGCCAGCAGCTTATGGGGCTCGCACGAGCAGTACTTC. Its protein is CASSLWGSHEQYF. The chain employs TRBV5-6 and TRBJ2-7, with D perhaps matching TRBD1 (5 bases). Trimming took off 2 bases at V and 5 bases at J, with 11 bases between the two ends. The CDR3 has 13 residues. CDR1 and CDR2 from the germline V gene are SGHDT and YYEEEE.

For the CDR3, the DNA is TGTGCCAGTAGTTCTTACGGCGGGAGGCCGGCAGATACGCAGTATTTT. Its translation is CASSSYGGRPADTQYF. The chain has TRBV19 and TRBJ2-3, with 8 nucleotides matching TRBD2. From germline, CDR1 is LNHDA and CDR2 SQIVND (reference sequence). V shed 5 bases and J 4 bases; nucleotides not matched to a gene: 11. The CDR3 totals 16 residues.

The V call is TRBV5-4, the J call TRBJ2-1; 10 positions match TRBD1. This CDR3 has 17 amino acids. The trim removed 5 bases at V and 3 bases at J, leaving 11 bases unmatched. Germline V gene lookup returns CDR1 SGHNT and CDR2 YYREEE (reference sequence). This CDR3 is CASRYPGQGQNYNEQFF. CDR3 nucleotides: TGTGCCAGCAGATATCCGGGACAGGGGCAAAACTACAATGAGCAGTTCTTC.

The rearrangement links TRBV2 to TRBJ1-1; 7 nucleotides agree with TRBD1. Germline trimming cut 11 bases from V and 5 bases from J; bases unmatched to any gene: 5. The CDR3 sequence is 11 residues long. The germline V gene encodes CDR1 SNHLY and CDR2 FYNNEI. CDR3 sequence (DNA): TGTGCCGGACAGGAAGATACTGAAGCTTTCTTT. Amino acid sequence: CAGQEDTEAFF.

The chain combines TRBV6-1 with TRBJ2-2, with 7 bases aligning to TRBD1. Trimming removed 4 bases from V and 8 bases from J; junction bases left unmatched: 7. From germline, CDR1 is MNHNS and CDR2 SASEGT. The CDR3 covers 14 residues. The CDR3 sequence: CASSARQGRGELFF. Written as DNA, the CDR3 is TGTGCCAGCAGTGCGCGACAGGGCAGGGGGGAGCTGTTTTTT.

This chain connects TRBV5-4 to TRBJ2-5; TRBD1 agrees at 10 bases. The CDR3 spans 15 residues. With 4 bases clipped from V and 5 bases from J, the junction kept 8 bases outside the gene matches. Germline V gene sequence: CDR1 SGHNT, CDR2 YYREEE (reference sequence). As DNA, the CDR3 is TGTGCCAGCAGCGTCCTACCGGGACAGGGGGAGACCCAGTACTTC. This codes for CASSVLPGQGETQYF.

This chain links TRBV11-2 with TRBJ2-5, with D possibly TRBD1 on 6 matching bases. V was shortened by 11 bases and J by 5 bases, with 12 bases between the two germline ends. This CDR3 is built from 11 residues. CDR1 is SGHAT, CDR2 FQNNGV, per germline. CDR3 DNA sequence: TGTGCCGTGCTTAGGGGGGAGACCCAGTACTTC. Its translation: CAVLRGETQYF.